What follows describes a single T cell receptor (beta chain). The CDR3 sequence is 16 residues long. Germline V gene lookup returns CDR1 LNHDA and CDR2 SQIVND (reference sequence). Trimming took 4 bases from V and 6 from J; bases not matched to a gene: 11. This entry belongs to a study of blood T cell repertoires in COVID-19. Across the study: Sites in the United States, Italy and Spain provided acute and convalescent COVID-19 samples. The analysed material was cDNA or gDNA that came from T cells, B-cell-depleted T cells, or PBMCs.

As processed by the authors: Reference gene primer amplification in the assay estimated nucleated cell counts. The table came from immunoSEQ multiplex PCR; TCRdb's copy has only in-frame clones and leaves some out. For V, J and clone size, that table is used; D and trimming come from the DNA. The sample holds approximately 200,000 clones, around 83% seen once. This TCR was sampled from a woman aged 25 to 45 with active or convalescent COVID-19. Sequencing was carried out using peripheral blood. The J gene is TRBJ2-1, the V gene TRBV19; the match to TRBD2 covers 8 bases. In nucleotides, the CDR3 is TGTGCCAGTAGTACCAATCTAGCGGGTGGGCTCAATGAGCAGTTCTTC. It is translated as CASSTNLAGGLNEQFF.